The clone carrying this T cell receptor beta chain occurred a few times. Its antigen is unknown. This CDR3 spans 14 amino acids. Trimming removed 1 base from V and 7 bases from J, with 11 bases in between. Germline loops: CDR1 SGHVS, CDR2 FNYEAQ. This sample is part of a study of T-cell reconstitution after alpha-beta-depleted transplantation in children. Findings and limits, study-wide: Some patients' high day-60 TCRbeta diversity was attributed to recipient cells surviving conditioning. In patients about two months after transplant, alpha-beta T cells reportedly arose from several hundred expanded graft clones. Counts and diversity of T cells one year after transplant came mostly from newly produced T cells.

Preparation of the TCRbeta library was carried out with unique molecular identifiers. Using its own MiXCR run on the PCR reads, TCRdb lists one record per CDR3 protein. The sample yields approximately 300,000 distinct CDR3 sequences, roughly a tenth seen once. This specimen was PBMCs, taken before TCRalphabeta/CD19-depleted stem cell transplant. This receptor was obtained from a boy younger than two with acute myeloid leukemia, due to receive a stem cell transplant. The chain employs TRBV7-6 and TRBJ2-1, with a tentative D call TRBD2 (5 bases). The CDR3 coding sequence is TGTGCCAGCAGCTTAGAGGCGGGTAGGAATGAGCAGTTCTTC. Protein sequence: CASSLEAGRNEQFF.